This entry lists 2 T cell receptor beta chains sequenced from one sample in a study of shared clonotypes between healthy human individuals. Some clones are missing from TCRdb's copy, which holds only in-frame ones; the method was immunoSEQ multiplex PCR. The sample lists fewer than 850,000 clones; roughly 78% were seen once. The specimen was memory CD4+ T cells sorted from blood. Subset specified: CD45RA-negative fraction. All receptors derive from a woman younger than 45 in good health.

This clone has only a few counts. The chain couples TRBV27 to TRBJ2-2; D not resolved. Trimming cost V 8 bases and J 4 bases, with 11 bases left between them. Looked up from germline, CDR1 is MNHEY and CDR2 is SMNVEV (reference sequence). The CDR3 runs to 13 residues. This CDR3 is CASCRRGTGELFF. CDR3 DNA sequence: TGTGCCAGCTGCCGGCGTGGCACCGGGGAGCTGTTTTTT.

The chain couples TRBV6-1 to TRBJ1-3; unclear D gene. V gave up 0 bases and J gave up 0 bases, with 6 bases separating them. This CDR3 spans 15 amino acids. Looked up from germline, CDR1 is MNHNS and CDR2 is SASEGT. The chain's CDR3 is CASSEAQNSGNTIYF. CDR3 DNA sequence: TGTGCCAGCAGTGAAGCGCAGAACTCTGGAAACACCATATATTTT.